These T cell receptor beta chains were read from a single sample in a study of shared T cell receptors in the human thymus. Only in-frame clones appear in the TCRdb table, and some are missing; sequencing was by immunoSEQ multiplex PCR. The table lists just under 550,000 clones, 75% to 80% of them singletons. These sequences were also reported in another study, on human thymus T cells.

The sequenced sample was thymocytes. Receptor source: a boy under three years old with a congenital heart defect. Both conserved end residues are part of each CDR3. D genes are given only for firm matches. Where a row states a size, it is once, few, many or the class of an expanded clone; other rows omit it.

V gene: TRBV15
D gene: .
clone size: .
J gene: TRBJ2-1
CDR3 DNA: TGTGCCACCAGCGGAGCGGGTGGGGGGACGATCCATGAGCAGTTCTTC
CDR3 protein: CATSGAGGGTIHEQFF

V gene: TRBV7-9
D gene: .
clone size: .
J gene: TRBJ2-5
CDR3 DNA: TGTGCCAGCAGCGCGCGGACAGCACAAGAGACCCAGTACTTC
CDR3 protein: CASSARTAQETQYF

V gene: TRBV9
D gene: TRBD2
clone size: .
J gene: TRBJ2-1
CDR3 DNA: TGTGCCAGCAGCGTAGCGGGGAGGCTAGCGGGAGGGCCCTTAAATGAGCAGTTCTTC
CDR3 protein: CASSVAGRLAGGPLNEQFF

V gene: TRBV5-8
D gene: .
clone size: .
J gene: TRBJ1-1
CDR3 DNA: TGTGCCAGCAGCTTAACCGCGGCGCTCTTT
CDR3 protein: CASSLTAALF

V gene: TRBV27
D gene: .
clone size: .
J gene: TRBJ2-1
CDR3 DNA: TGTGCCAGCAGTTCCCCTCCGGGGAGGAGCTCCTACAATGAGCAGTTCTTC
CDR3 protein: CASSSPPGRSSYNEQFF

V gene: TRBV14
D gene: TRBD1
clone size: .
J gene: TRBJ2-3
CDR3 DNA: TGTGCCAGCAGCCAAGGACAGGGACCTGGCACAGATACGCAGTATTTT
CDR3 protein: CASSQGQGPGTDTQYF

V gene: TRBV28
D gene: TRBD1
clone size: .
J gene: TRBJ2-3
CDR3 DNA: TGTGCCAGCAGCTCGGACAGGGGTTACATATATACGCAGTATTTT
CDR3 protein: CASSSDRGYIYTQYF

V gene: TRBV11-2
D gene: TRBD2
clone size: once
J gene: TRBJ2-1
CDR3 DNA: TGTGCCAGCAGCCACATAATTCTAGTAGCGGGAGGGGGGTATGAGCAGTTCTTC
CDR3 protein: CASSHIILVAGGGYEQFF

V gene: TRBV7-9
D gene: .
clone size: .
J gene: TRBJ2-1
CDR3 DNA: TGTGCCAGCAGGGAACTAGTCTGGTCCTACAATGAGCAGTTCTTC
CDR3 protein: CASRELVWSYNEQFF

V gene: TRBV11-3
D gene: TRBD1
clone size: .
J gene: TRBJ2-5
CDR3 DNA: TGTGCCAGCAGCAAGGCAGGGGGCCCCGGAGAGACCCAGTACTTC
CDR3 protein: CASSKAGGPGETQYF

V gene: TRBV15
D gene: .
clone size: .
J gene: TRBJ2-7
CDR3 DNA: TGTGCCACCAGCAGAGATCTATGGCGGGGGCTCTCCTACGAGCAGTACTTC
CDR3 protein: CATSRDLWRGLSYEQYF

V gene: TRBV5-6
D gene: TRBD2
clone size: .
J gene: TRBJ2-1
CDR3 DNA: TGTGCCAGCGGTCTAGCGGGTGGGGGGGAGCAGTTCTTC
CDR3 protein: CASGLAGGGEQFF

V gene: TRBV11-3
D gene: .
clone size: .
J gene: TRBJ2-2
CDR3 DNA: TGTGCCAGCAGCCCCAGGGGCACCGGGGAGCTGTTTTTT
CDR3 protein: CASSPRGTGELFF

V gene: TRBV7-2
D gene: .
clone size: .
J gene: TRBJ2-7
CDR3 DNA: TGTGCCAGCAGCCCCTTCAATCGCGCGAGCGGTGACTACGAGCAGTACTTC
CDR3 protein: CASSPFNRASGDYEQYF

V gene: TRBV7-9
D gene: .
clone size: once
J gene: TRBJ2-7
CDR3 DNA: TGTGCCAGCAGCTTAGCTCAGTCCCCCTACGAGCAGTACTTC
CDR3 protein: CASSLAQSPYEQYF

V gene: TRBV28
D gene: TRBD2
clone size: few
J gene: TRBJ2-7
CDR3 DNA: TGTGCCAGCAGTTTTTACCTGTGGGACTTGGCCCGACTAGCGAACTACGAGCAGTACTTC
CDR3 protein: CASSFYLWDLARLANYEQYF

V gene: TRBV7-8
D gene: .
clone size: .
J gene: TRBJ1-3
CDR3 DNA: TGTGCCAGCAGCTTAGAGGGGAACACCATATATTTT
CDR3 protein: CASSLEGNTIYF

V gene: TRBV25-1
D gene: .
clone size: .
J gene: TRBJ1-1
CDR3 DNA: TGTGCCAGCAGTGAATGGCAGGCGGGCACTGAAGCTTTCTTT
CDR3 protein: CASSEWQAGTEAFF

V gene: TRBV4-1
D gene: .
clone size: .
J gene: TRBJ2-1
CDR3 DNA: TGCGCCAGCAGCCGAAGCACGGTCCTCTACAATGAGCAGTTCTTC
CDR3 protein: CASSRSTVLYNEQFF

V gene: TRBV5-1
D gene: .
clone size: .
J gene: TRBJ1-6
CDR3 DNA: TGCGCCAGCTCGAGAGCTCGGAATTCACCCCTCCACTTT
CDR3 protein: CASSRARNSPLHF

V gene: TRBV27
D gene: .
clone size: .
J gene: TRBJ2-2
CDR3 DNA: TGTGCCAGCAGGGGAGCCCAAAATTCTAGCGCACCGAACACCGGGGAGCTGTTTTTT
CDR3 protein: CASRGAQNSSAPNTGELFF

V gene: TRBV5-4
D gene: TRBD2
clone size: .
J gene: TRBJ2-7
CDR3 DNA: TGTGCCAGCAGCTTGAGACTAGCGGGAGATCAAGAGCAGTACTTC
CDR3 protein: CASSLRLAGDQEQYF

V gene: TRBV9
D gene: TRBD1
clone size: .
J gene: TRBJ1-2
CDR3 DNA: TGTGCCAGCAGCCCCCGGACAGGGAGGGGTAACTATGGCTACACCTTC
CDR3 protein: CASSPRTGRGNYGYTF

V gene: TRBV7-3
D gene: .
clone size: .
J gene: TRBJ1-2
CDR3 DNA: TGTGCCAGCAGCTTAAAAGGCAGGGAGGACTATGGCTACACCTTC
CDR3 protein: CASSLKGREDYGYTF

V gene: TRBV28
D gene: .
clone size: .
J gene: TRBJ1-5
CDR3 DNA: TGTGCCAGCAGTATACGATGGGGGGGCGCAGGGGGCAATCAGCCCCAGCATTTT
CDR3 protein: CASSIRWGGAGGNQPQHF

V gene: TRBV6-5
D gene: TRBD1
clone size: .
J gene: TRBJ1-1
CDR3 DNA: TGTGCCAGCAGGCGTACAGGGGTCGGTGAAGCTTTCTTT
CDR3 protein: CASRRTGVGEAFF

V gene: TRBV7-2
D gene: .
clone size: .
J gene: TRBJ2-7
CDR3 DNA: TGTGCCAGCAGCTTAGCCCCTTCCGAGCAGTACTTC
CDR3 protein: CASSLAPSEQYF

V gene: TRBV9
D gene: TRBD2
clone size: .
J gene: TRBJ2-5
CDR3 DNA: TGTGCCAGCAGCGTAGCCAGCCCCAGACTAGCGGGGATCCAGGTGACCCAGTACTTC
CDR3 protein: CASSVASPRLAGIQVTQYF

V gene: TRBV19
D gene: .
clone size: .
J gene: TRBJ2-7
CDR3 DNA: TGTGCCAGTAGTCCCGGGGCAGGGGCCCACGAGCAGTACTTC
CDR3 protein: CASSPGAGAHEQYF

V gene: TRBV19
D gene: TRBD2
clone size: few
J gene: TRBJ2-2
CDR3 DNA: TGTGCCAGTAGTGTGTGGACTAGCGGGAAAAAGGGGGCCGGGGAGCTGTTTTTT
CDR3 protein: CASSVWTSGKKGAGELFF

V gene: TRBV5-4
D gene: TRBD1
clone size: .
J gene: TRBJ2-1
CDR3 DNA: TGTGCCAGCAGCTCGAACCTAGCAGAGACAGGGGAGCTTGGCGAGCAGTTCTTC
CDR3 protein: CASSSNLAETGELGEQFF

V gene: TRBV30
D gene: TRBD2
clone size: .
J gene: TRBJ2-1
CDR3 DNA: TGTGCCTGGAGTCTTGAGGGAGGGCCGGGGAATGAGCAGTTCTTC
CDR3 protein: CAWSLEGGPGNEQFF

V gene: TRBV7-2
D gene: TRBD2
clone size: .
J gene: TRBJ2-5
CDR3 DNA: TGTGCCAGCTCTGGTGGGGAACTGACTAGCGTCCAAGAGACCCAGTACTTC
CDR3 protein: CASSGGELTSVQETQYF

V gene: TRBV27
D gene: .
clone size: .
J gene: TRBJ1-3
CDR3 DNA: TGTGCCAGCAGTTTAGTATCCTCTGGAAACACCATATATTTT
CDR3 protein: CASSLVSSGNTIYF

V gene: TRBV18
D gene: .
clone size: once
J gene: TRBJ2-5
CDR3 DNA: TGTGCCAGCTCACCACCGGGGGCGGAGCAAGAGACCCAGTACTTC
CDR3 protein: CASSPPGAEQETQYF

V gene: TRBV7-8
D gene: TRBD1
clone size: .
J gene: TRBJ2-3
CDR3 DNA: TGTGCCAGCAGCGGACAGGGGGCTACAGATACGCAGTATTTT
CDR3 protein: CASSGQGATDTQYF

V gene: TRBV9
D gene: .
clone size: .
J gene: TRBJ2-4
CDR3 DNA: TGTGCCAGCAGCGTAGCGGGAGCTGGGGACAAAAACATTCAGTACTTC
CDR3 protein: CASSVAGAGDKNIQYF

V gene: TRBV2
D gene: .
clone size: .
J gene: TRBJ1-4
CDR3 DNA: TGTGCCAGCACCTACCAGACAGCAACTAATGAAAAACTGTTTTTT
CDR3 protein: CASTYQTATNEKLFF

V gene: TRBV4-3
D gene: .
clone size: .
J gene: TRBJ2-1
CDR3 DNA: TGCGCCAGCAGCCAAGATCACAGGCTAGAGTTATACAATGAGCAGTTCTTC
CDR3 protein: CASSQDHRLELYNEQFF

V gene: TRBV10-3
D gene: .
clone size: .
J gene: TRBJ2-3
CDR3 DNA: TGTGCCATCAGTGGTGCGGGAACTCGAGATACGCAGTATTTT
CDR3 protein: CAISGAGTRDTQYF

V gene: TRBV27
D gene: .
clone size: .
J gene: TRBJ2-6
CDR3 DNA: TGTGCCAGCAGTCTACGGATCGGGGGGCCCCCAGGCTCTGGGGCCAACGTCCTGACTTTC
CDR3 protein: CASSLRIGGPPGSGANVLTF

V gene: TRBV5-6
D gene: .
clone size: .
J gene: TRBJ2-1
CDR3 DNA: TGTGCCAGCAGCTTGGACCTCCGGGCGGGGCCTCATGAGCAGTTCTTC
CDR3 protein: CASSLDLRAGPHEQFF

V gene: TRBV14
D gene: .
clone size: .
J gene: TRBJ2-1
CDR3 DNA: TGTGCCAGCAGCCAAGACTTTTCTAATGAGCAGTTCTTC
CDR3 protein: CASSQDFSNEQFF

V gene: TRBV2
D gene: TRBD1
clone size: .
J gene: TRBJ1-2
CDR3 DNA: TGTGCCAGTAAACATCCGGGGACAGGGGGCCGGGGCTACACCTTC
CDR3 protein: CASKHPGTGGRGYTF

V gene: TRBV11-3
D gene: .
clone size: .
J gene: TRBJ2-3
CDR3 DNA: TGTGCCAGCAGCTTAAGAGACAGTGGCACAGATACGCAGTATTTT
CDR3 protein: CASSLRDSGTDTQYF

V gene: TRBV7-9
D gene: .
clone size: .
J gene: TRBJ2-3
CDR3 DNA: TGTGCCAGCAGGACGGGACGGCAGGGAGTCGAGGGAGGACCCTATACGCAGTATTTT
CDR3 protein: CASRTGRQGVEGGPYTQYF

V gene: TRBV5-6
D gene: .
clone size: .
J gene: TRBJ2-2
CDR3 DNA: TGTGCCAGCAGCTTGAGGGGGGGGGAGCTGTTTTTT
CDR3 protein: CASSLRGGELFF